The present T cell receptor (beta chain) was sequenced within a study of human T cells and chemical hapten exposure. General observations from the study: Controls had significantly fewer large CDR3 similarity clusters than were formed by expanded TCRs.

The time point is: patch test 3, about 24 weeks after DPC sensitization. Treatment noted: therapeutic diphenylcyclopropenone sensitization with weekly scalp DPC. TCRdb re-derived calls from the RACE reads in MiXCR, one entry per CDR3 protein. The sample includes 45,000 to 60,000 distinct CDR3 sequences, 9.5% to 15% of them seen just once. As regards this clonotype: What it binds is unknown.

Trimming removed 6 bases at V and 4 bases at J, with 7 bases between. The CDR3 extends over 12 amino acids. The germline V gene encodes CDR1 MDHEN and CDR2 SYDVKM. The chain has TRBV28 and TRBJ2-1; D gene ambiguous. The source was whole blood, collected in connection with sensitization to the hapten diphenylcyclopropenone (DPC). The TCR comes from a man aged 25-45 years with alopecia areata. Some clones in this sample may be carry-over from other donors' samples. CDR3 protein: CASSPYYNEQFF. The CDR3 DNA follows: TGTGCCAGCAGCCCTTATTACAATGAGCAGTTCTTC.